This record concerns one T cell receptor beta chain sequence. The data derive from a study of preoperative IRX-2 immunotherapy in early breast cancer. V trimming: 2 bases; J trimming: 0 bases; junction bases outside the gene matches: 10. Germline-derived CDR1 and CDR2 are SGHDN and FVKESK. The CDR3 is 19 residues long. Only in-frame clones appear in the TCRdb table, and some are missing; sequencing was by immunoSEQ multiplex PCR. The sample consists of about 8,000 clones, 80% of them appearing once. Treatment reported: preoperative locoregional IRX-2 cytokine immunotherapy. Samples came from a phase Ib trial of preoperative locoregional IRX-2 cytokine immunotherapy.

Sample: tumor tissue, taken after IRX-2 immunotherapy. This TCR was recovered from a human donor with breast cancer. The chain carries TRBV14 and TRBJ1-5; 10 bases are shared with TRBD1. CDR3 DNA: TGTGCCAGCAGCCAAAGGGACAGGGGTTTGTCAAATAGCAATCAGCCCCAGCATTTT. Amino acids: CASSQRDRGLSNSNQPQHF.